The text below deals with one T cell receptor beta chain. Its antigen is unidentified. Germline V lookup: CDR1 MGHRA, CDR2 YSYEKL. The CDR3 sequence is 14 residues long. This entry comes from a study of cytomegalovirus exposure and HLA in healthy donors. General study results and limits: Several of the most significant clusters appeared linked to common viral pathogens, based on a later analysis.

PCR was performed using 60 Vbeta and 13 Jbeta primers. Sequenced by immunoSEQ multiplex PCR; TCRdb stores in-frame clones only, minus some. In the table there are around 100,000 clones, roughly 71% of which are singletons. The sequence came from a man in his forties or fifties in good health and CMV-seropositive. The chain couples TRBV4-1 to TRBJ2-7, with 8 bases matching TRBD2. Sequencing was performed on PBMCs. DNA of the CDR3: TGCGCCAGCAGCCAAGAAGGTAAGCGGGAGTTATGGAACGTC. Protein: CASSQEGKRELWNV.